This paragraph covers one T cell receptor beta chain sequence. What it binds is unknown. The data derive from a study of naive and memory T cell subsets. Whole-study findings and limits: Naive repertoires, especially CD8, held a few larger clonotypes, possibly memory cells re-expressing CD45RA.

Both TRBC1 and TRBC2 were covered by a beta constant-region primer of two equimolar oligonucleotides. Nested alpha and beta constant-region primers with the SP2 primer drove four PCR rounds on ligated cDNA. In TCRdb, the UMI-ligation and nested PCR reads were re-called with MiXCR into one record per CDR3 protein. Found here are roughly 92,000 distinct CDR3 sequences, roughly 10% of them singletons; the top ten hold around 0.13%. Trimming took off 0 bases at V and 5 bases at J, with 17 bases between the two ends. CDR3 length equals 16 residues. CDR1 and CDR2 (germline): LGHNA, YNFKEQ. Sequenced sample: naive CD4+ T cells from blood. The clonotype was recovered from a human donor in good health. The chain joins TRBV4-2 to TRBJ2-7; unclear D gene. This CDR3 is CASSQDFKGIRDEQYF. The CDR3 DNA reads TGTGCCAGCAGCCAAGATTTCAAAGGGATAAGGGACGAGCAGTACTTC.